This T cell receptor (beta chain) was documented in a study of shared clonotypes between healthy human individuals. Study-level findings and limits: Donor scarcity curtailed the genetic and exposure-history diversity represented herein.

The V gene end was trimmed by 5 bases and the J gene end by 0 bases; junction bases not matched to a gene: 3. This CDR3 is built from 16 residues. Germline V gene data show CDR1 as SGHNT and CDR2 as YENEEA. Division of CD4+ cells produced a CD45RA+ naive subset and a CD45RA-negative memory subset. The method was immunoSEQ multiplex PCR; TCRdb's version includes in-frame clones alone and lacks a portion of them. The repertoire holds 980,000 or so clones, with more than 75% as singletons. In the case of this clone: Its antigen is still unknown.

This sequence originates from a man aged 18 to 35 in good health. Sequencing was performed on memory CD4+ T cells sorted from blood. Subset defined: CD45RA-negative fraction. The V call is TRBV11-3, the J call TRBJ2-6; 8 bases are shared with TRBD1. CDR3 residues: CASSPGQGSGANVLTF. The CDR3 DNA reads as TGTGCCAGCAGCCCCGGACAGGGCTCTGGGGCCAACGTCCTGACTTTC. Supplemented by reference TRBV11-3 and TRBJ2-6, the full variable domain reads EAGVVQSPRYKIIEKKQPVAFWCNPISGHNTLYWYLQNLGQGPELLIRYENEEAVDDSQLPKDRFSAERLKGVDSTLKIQPAELGDSAVYLCASSPGQGSGANVLTFGAGSRLTVL.